The subject of this entry is one T cell receptor (beta chain). Other DNA sequences in this sample translate to the same CDR3. This record belongs to a study of blood T cell repertoires in COVID-19. Overall study: Whether acute or convalescent, the COVID-19 samples came from the United States, Italy and Spain.

Recruits, aged about 18 to 100 years, lived in 25 or so US areas. Repertoires were generated with immunoSEQ multiplex PCR, while TCRdb's copy carries only in-frame clones and drops some. The table records roughly 260,000 clones, roughly 87% of them present only once. Input material: PBMCs or T cells enriched from blood (not recorded which). This clonotype was sampled from a woman aged 30 to 39 with acute COVID-19.

CDR3: CATSRDRVDEQFF. CDR3 sequence (DNA): TGTGCCACCAGCAGAGATCGGGTCGATGAGCAGTTCTTC. The chain employs TRBV15 and TRBJ2-1; D uncertain. The germline gives CDR1 LNHNV, CDR2 YYDKDF (reference sequence). V lost 0 bases, J lost 8 bases, and 8 bases lay in between. This CDR3 has 13 amino acids.